Listed here are 15 T cell receptor beta chains from one sample, sequenced in a study of blood T cell repertoires in COVID-19. Assay used: immunoSEQ multiplex PCR; TCRdb lists only in-frame clones, some missing. The table shows approximately 210,000 clones, with about nine tenths occurring only once. Sequencing used peripheral blood. These receptors came from a woman in her 70s with acute or convalescent COVID-19.

This chain links TRBV5-4 with TRBJ1-1, with D unresolved. The germline V and J ends were trimmed by 0 bases and 1 base, with 4 bases remaining between them. This CDR3 contains 13 residues. Per germline, CDR1 SGHNT and CDR2 YYREEE (reference sequence). In nucleotides, the CDR3 is TGTGCCAGCAGCTTGGCGGGGAACACTGAAGCTTTCTTT. This gives the protein CASSLAGNTEAFF.

This chain links TRBV11-1 with TRBJ1-1; no definite D call. The V and J ends lost 6 bases and 0 bases respectively, with 5 bases between them. Looked up from germline, CDR1 is SGHAT and CDR2 is FQDESV (reference sequence). The CDR3 spans 12 residues. In DNA form, the CDR3 reads TGTGCCAGCAGTTCAGTGAACACTGAAGCTTTCTTT. Encoded protein: CASSSVNTEAFF.

The V and J genes are TRBV15 and TRBJ1-2; 7 bases match TRBD1. Trimming at V came to 5 bases and at J to 4 bases, leaving 10 bases not matched to a gene. The CDR3 totals 15 residues. Per the germline V gene, CDR1 is LNHNV and CDR2 is YYDKDF (reference sequence). The CDR3 DNA follows: TGTGCCACCAGCCCAGGGGGGTTTCTCTCCTATGGCTACACCTTC. Protein sequence: CATSPGGFLSYGYTF.

The V and J genes are TRBV21-1 and TRBJ2-1; TRBD1, the D gene given by the table, was not confirmed from the DNA. TRBV21-1 is a recognized pseudogene. The CDR3 has 16 amino acids. As DNA, the CDR3 is TGTGCCAGCAGCAAAGCCCGGACAGGAAATTACAATGAGCAGTTCTTC. Translating it yields CASSKARTGNYNEQFF.

The chain links TRBV2 to TRBJ1-3, with 7 bases matching TRBD1. The V gene's germline CDR1 is SNHLY and CDR2 FYNNEI. J gave up 0 bases and V 6 bases, and 5 bases lay outside the gene matches. The CDR3 length is 15 residues. The CDR3 loop reads CASRDRTVSGNTIYF. CDR3 DNA: TGTGCCAGCAGGGACAGGACCGTCTCTGGAAACACCATATATTTT.

The chain couples TRBV5-1 to TRBJ1-4, with unresolved D. The germline V gene encodes CDR1 SGHRS and CDR2 YFSETQ. This CDR3 spans 14 amino acids. With 0 bases removed from V and 8 bases from J, the gap between germline ends came to 11 bases. Here the CDR3 reads CASSLEPLKEKLFF. DNA for the CDR3: TGCGCCAGCAGCTTGGAGCCATTGAAAGAAAAACTGTTTTTT.

J is TRBJ1-1 and V is TRBV5-5; TRBD1 might be the D (5 bases). Germline V gene data show CDR1 as SGHKS and CDR2 as YYEKEE (reference sequence). The CDR3 extends over 16 amino acids. Trimming removed 4 bases at V and 4 bases at J, with 20 bases between. Here the CDR3 DNA reads TGTGCCAGCAGCGTCCGCCTGGGGACTCCGGGCACTGAAGCTTTCTTT. It specifies CASSVRLGTPGTEAFF.

The chain couples TRBV9 to TRBJ1-4, with 9 bases fitting TRBD1. The CDR3 spans 15 residues. Per germline, CDR1 SGDLS and CDR2 YYNGEE. V lost 0 bases to trimming and J lost 7 bases; unmatched junction nucleotides: 4. CDR3 nucleotide sequence: TGTGCCAGCAGCGTAGAGGGACAGGGACGTGAAAAACTGTTTTTT. As protein: CASSVEGQGREKLFF.

This chain connects TRBV29-1 to TRBJ2-3; tentatively, D is TRBD1 (6 bases). Germline CDR1 SQVTM, CDR2 ANQGSEA. The CDR3 has 14 amino acids. V dropped 4 bases and J dropped 0 bases, with 11 bases sitting between them. The CDR3 nucleotides are TGCAGCGTTGGGACAGTCGGAAGCACAGATACGCAGTATTTT. Translated, it gives CSVGTVGSTDTQYF.

The chain combines TRBV7-3 with TRBJ2-1; TRBD2 matches 11 bases. The length of the CDR3 is 15 residues. In germline, CDR1 is SGHTA, CDR2 FQGTGA. The junction had 6 bases not matched to a gene; V was cut back by 4 bases and J by 7 bases. CDR3 bases: TGTGCCAGCAGCTCAACTAGCGGGAGTTTTAATGAGCAGTTCTTC. This gives the protein CASSSTSGSFNEQFF.

V is TRBV5-1 and J is TRBJ1-1, with D possibly matching TRBD1 (6 bases). The V and J ends lost 2 bases and 5 bases respectively, with 25 bases between them. The CDR3 length is 18 residues. Germline V lookup: CDR1 SGHRS, CDR2 YFSETQ. CDR3 nucleotide sequence: TGCGCCAGCAGCTTAAGGCCGTTTTCCAGGGGACCGCAAACTGAAGCTTTCTTT. This codes for CASSLRPFSRGPQTEAFF.

The chain has TRBV4-1 and TRBJ1-2, with no clear D. The CDR3 is made up of 16 amino acids. Per the germline V gene, CDR1 is MGHRA and CDR2 is YSYEKL. Trimming removed 0 bases at V and 10 bases at J, with 21 bases between. CDR3 protein: CASSQESRGVTMDYTF. The CDR3 bases are TGCGCCAGCAGCCAAGAATCGCGCGGCGTAACTATGGACTACACCTTC.

The chain carries TRBV19 and TRBJ1-2; 7 nucleotides line up with TRBD1. The length of the CDR3 is 17 residues. The V gene's germline CDR1 is LNHDA and CDR2 SQIVND (reference sequence). V gave up 5 bases and J gave up 0 bases; unmatched junction bases: 12. In DNA, the CDR3 is TGTGCCAGTAGTGATTACAGGGGCGATAACACTAACTATGGCTACACCTTC. Translating it yields CASSDYRGDNTNYGYTF.

V is TRBV12-1 and J is TRBJ2-7; the table's D call, TRBD2, was not checked against the DNA. TRBV12-1 is listed as a pseudogene. CDR3 length equals 16 residues. CDR3 loop: CASSYWRTGGPHEQYF. For the CDR3, the DNA is TGTGCCAGCAGCTATTGGAGGACGGGGGGGCCGCACGAGCAGTACTTC.

V gene TRBV6-5 combines with J gene TRBJ2-2; maybe TRBD1 (6 bases). CDR3 length: 14 amino acids. Germline assignment: CDR1 MNHEY and CDR2 SVGAGI. Trimming took 10 bases from V and 7 from J, leaving 19 bases between them. CDR3 nucleotide sequence: TGTGCCACCCTGGACAGCCTAATCGTCGGGGAGCTGTTTTTT. Its protein is CATLDSLIVGELFF.